The clone carrying this T cell receptor beta chain was seen a handful of times. The antigen remains unidentified. Healthy bone marrow donors made up the donors. The germline gives CDR1 SGDLS, CDR2 YYNGEE. Trimming pared 2 bases from V and 10 bases from J, leaving 7 bases between. The CDR3 is 11 amino acids. These data come from a study of cytomegalovirus exposure and HLA in healthy donors. Study outcomes and limitations: A later analysis associated under 20,000 TCR beta sequences with HLA alleles at a 0.05 false discovery rate. Solely CMV serostatus was available to characterize immune exposure. Later findings reportedly placed an Asian-associated ancestry cluster below the 666-donor mean for N-insertions.

The PCR employed 60 Vbeta primers together with 13 Jbeta primers. Assay used: immunoSEQ multiplex PCR; TCRdb lists only in-frame clones, some missing. Among approximately 290,000 clones listed, 80% were seen once. The TCR comes from a girl aged 2 to 9 in good health and CMV-seronegative. V usage is TRBV9 and J usage is TRBJ2-1; the D gene is possibly TRBD1 (5 bases). Sample: PBMCs. The chain's CDR3 is CASSVTGEQFF. In DNA, the CDR3 is TGTGCCAGCAGCGTCACAGGAGAGCAGTTCTTC.